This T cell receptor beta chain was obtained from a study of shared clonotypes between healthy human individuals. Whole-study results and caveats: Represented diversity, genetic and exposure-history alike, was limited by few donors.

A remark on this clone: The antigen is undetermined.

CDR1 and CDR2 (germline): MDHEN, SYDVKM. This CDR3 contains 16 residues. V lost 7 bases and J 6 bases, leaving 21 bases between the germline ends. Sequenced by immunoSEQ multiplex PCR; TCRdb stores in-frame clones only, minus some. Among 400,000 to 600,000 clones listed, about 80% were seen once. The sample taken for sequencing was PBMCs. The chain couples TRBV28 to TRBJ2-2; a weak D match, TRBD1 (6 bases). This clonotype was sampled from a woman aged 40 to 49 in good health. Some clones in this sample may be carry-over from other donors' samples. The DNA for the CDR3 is TGTGCCAGCAAGGAGGACCAGGGGTCTTCGTCCGGGGAGCTGTTTTTT. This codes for CASKEDQGSSSGELFF.